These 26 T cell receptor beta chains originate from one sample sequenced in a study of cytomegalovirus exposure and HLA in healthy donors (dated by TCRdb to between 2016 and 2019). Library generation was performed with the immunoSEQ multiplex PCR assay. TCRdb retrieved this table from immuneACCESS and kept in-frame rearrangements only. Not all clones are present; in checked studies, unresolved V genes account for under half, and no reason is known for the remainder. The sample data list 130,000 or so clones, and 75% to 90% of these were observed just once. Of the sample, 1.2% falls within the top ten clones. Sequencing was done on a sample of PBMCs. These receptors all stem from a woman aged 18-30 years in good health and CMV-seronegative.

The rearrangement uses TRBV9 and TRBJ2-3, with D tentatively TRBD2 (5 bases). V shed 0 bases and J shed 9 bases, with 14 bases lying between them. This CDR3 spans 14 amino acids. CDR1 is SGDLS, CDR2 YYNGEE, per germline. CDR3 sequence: CASSVETALDTQYF. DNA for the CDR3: TGTGCCAGCAGCGTAGAAACAGCACTAGACACGCAGTATTTT.

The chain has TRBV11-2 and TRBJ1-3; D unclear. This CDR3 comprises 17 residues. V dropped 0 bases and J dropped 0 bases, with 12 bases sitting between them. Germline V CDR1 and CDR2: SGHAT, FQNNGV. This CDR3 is CASSLERPHSSGNTIYF. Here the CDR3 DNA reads TGTGCCAGCAGCTTAGAGCGGCCTCACTCCTCTGGAAACACCATATATTTT.

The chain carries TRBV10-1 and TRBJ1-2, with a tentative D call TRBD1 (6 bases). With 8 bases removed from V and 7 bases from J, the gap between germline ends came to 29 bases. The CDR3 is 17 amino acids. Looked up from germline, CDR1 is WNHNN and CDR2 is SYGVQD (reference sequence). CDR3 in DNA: TGCGCCAGCTGGGGGACAAGTCCGCTATTGAGGGCGCGTGGCTACACCTTC. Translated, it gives CASWGTSPLLRARGYTF.

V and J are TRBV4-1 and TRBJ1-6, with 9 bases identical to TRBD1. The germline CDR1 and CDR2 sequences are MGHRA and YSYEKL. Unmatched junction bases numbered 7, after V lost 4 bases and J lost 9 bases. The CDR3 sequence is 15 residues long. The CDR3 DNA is TGCGCCAGCAGCCGGACAGGGGAGGCGGCTTCACCCCTCCACTTT. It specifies CASSRTGEAASPLHF.

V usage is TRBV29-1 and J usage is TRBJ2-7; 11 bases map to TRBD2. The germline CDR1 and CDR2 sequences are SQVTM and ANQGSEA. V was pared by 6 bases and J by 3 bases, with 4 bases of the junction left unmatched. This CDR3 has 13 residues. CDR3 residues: CSVRLAGIYEQYF. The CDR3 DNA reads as TGCAGCGTGAGACTAGCGGGGATCTACGAGCAGTACTTC.

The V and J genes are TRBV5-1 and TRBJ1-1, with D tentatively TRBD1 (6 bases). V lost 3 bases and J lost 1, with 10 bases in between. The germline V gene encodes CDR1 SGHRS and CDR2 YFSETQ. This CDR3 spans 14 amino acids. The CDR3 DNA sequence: TGCGCCAGCAGCTCCCTGACAGGGAACACTGAAGCTTTCTTT. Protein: CASSSLTGNTEAFF.

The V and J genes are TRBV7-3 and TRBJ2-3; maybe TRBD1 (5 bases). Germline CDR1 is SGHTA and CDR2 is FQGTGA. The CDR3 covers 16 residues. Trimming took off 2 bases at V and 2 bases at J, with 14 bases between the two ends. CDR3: CASSLFDSQYTDTQYF. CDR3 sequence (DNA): TGTGCCAGCAGCTTATTCGACAGTCAATACACAGATACGCAGTATTTT.

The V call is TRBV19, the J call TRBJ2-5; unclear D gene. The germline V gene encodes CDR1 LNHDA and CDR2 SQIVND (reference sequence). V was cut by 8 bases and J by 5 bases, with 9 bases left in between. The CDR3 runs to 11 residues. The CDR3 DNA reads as TGTGCCAGTTCGGTTAGCGAGACCCAGTACTTC. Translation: CASSVSETQYF.

DNA of the CDR3: TGTGCCAGTAGCTCAGGACAGGCCCCTGAAGCTTTCTTT. Its translation: CASSSGQAPEAFF. The V and J genes are TRBV19 and TRBJ1-1, with 7 positions matching TRBD1. V gave up 6 bases and J gave up 6 bases; unmatched junction bases: 7. The CDR3 is 13 amino acids. CDR1 is LNHDA, CDR2 SQIVND, per germline (reference sequence).

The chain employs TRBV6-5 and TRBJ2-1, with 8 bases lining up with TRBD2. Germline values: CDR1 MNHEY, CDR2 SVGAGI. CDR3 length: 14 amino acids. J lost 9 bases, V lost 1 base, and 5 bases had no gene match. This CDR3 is CASSYFERGSEQFF. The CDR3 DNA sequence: TGTGCCAGCAGTTACTTTGAGCGGGGGAGTGAGCAGTTCTTC.

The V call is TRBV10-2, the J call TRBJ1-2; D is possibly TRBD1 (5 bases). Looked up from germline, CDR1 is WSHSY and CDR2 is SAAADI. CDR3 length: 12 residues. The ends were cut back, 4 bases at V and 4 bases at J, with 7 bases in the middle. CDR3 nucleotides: TGCGCCAGCAGTGCGGGGGTCTATGGCTACACCTTC. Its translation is CASSAGVYGYTF.

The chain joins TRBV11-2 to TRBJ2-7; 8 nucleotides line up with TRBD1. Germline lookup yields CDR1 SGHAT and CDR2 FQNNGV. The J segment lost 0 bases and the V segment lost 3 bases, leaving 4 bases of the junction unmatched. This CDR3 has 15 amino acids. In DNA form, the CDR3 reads TGTGCCAGCAGCTTGGGACAGGCGAGCTCCTACGAGCAGTACTTC. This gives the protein CASSLGQASSYEQYF.

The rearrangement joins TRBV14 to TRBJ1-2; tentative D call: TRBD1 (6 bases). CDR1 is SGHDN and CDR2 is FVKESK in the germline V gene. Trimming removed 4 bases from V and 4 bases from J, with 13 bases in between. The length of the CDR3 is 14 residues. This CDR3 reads CASSLPGHLYGYTF. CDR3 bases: TGTGCCAGCAGCCTGCCGGGACATCTCTATGGCTACACCTTC. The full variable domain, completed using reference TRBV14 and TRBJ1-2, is EAGVTQFPSHSVIEKGQTVTLRCDPISGHDNLYWYRRVMGKEIKFLLHFVKESKQDESGMPNNRFLAERTGGTYSTLKVQPAELEDSGVYFCASSLPGHLYGYTFGSGTRLTVV.

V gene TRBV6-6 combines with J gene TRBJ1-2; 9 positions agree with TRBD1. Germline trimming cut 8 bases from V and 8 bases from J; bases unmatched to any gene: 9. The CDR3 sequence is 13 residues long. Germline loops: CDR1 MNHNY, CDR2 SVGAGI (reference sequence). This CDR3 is CASLQGQGRGYTF. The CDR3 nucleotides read TGTGCCAGCCTTCAAGGACAGGGGCGCGGCTACACCTTC.

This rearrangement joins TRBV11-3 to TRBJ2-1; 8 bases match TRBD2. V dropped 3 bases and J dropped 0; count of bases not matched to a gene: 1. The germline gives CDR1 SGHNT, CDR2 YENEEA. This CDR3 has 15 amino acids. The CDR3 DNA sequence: TGTGCCAGCAGCTTCAGCGGGAGCTCCTACAATGAGCAGTTCTTC. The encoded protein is CASSFSGSSYNEQFF.

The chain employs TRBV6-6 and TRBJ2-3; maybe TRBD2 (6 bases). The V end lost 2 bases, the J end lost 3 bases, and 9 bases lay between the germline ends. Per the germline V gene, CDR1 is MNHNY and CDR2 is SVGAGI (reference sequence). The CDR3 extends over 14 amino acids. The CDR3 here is CASSYGAGTDTQYF. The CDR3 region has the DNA TGTGCCAGCAGTTACGGGGCGGGGACAGATACGCAGTATTTT.

This CDR3 is CASSVPDTLYTGELFF. CDR3 coding DNA: TGTGCCAGCAGCGTTCCGGACACGTTATACACCGGGGAGCTGTTTTTT. The chain has TRBV7-8 and TRBJ2-2; D is possibly TRBD1 (5 bases). This CDR3 is built from 16 residues. Germline CDR1 is SGHVS and CDR2 is FQNEAQ. V gave up 5 bases and J gave up 3 bases, with 16 bases separating them.

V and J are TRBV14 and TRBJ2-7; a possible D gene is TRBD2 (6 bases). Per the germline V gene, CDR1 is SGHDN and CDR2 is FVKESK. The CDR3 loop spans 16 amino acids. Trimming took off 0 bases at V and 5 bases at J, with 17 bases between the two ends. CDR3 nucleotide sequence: TGTGCCAGCAGCCAAGACCCCGGGCCTAGCGTCCACGAGCAGTACTTC. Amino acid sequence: CASSQDPGPSVHEQYF.

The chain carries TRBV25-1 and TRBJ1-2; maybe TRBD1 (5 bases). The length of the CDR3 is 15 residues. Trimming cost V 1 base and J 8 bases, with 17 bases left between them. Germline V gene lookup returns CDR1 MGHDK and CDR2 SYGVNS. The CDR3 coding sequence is TGTGCCAGCAGTGAATTGTATGCAAGGGAGGGGGGCTACACCTTC. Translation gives CASSELYAREGGYTF.

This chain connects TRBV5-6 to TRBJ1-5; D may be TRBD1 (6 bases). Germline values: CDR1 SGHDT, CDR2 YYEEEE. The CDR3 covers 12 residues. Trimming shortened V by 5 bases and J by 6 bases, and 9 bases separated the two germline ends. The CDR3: CASRQGGQPQHF. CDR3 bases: TGTGCCAGCAGACAGGGCGGTCAGCCCCAGCATTTT. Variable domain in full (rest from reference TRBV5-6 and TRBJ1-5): DAGVTQSPTHLIKTRGQQVTLRCSPKSGHDTVSWYQQALGQGPQFIFQYYEEEERQRGNFPDRFSGHQFPNYSSELNVNALLLGDSALYLCASRQGGQPQHFGDGTRLSIL.

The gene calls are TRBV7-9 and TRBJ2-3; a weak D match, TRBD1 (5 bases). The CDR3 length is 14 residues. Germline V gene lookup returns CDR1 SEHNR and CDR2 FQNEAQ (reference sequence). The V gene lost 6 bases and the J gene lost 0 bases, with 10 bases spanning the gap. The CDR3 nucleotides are TGTGCCAGCAGTGTGGGGCGGAGCACAGATACGCAGTATTTT. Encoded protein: CASSVGRSTDTQYF.

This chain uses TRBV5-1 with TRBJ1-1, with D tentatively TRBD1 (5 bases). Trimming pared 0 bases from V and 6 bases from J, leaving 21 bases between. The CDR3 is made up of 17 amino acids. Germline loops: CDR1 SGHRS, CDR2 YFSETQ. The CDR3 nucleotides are TGCGCCAGCAGCTTGGGGGGACTAGGATCTCAGGCGTCTGAAGCTTTCTTT. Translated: CASSLGGLGSQASEAFF. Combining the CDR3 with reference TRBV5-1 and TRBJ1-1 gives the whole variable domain KAGVTQTPRYLIKTRGQQVTLSCSPISGHRSVSWYQQTPGQGLQFLFEYFSETQRNKGNFPGRFSGRQFSNSRSEMNVSTLELGDSALYLCASSLGGLGSQASEAFFGQGTRLTVV.

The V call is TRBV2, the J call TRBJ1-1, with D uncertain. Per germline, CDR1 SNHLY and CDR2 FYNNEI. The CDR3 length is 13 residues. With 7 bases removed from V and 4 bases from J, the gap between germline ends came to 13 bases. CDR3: CASIHEGVTEAFF. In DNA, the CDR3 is TGTGCCAGCATTCATGAGGGCGTCACTGAAGCTTTCTTT.

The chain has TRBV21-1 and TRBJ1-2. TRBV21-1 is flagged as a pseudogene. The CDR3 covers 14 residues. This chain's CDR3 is CASSLQGGSYGYTF. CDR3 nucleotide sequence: TGTGCCAGCAGCCTACAGGGAGGGAGCTATGGCTACACCTTC.

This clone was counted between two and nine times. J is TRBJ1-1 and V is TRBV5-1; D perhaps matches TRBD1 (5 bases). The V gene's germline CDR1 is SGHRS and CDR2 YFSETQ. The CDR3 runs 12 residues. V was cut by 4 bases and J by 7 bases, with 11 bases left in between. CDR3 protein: CASSQGHLEAFF. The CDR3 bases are TGCGCCAGCAGCCAAGGACACCTTGAAGCTTTCTTT.

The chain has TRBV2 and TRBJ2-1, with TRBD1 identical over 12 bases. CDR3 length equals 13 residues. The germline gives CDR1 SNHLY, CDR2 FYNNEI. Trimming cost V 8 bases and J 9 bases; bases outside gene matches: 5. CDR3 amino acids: CASGDRGPFEQFF. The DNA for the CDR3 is TGTGCCAGCGGGGACAGGGGGCCGTTTGAGCAGTTCTTC. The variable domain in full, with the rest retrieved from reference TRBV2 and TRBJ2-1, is EPEVTQTPSHQVTQMGQEVILRCVPISNHLYFYWYRQILGQKVEFLVSFYNNEISEKSEIFDDQFSVERPDGSNFTLKIRSTKLEDSAMYFCASGDRGPFEQFFGPGTRLTVL.